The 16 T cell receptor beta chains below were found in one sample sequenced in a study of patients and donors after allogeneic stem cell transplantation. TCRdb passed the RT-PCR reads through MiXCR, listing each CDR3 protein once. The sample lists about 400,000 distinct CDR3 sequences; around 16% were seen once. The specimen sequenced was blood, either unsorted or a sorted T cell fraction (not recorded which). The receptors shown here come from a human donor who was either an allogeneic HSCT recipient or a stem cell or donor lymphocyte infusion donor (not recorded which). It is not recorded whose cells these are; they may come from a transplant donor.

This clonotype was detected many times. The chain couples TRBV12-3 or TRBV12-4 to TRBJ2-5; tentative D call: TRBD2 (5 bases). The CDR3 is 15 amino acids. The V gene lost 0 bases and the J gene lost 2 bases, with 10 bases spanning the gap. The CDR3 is CASSLAARRQETQYF. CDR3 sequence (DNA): TGTGCCAGCAGTTTAGCGGCCCGGAGGCAAGAGACCCAGTACTTC.

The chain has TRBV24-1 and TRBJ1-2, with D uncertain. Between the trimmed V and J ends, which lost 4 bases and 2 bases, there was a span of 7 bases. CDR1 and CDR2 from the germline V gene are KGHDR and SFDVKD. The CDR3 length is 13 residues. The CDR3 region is CATSERPNYGYTF. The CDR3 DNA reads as TGTGCCACCAGTGAAAGACCGAACTATGGCTACACCTTC.

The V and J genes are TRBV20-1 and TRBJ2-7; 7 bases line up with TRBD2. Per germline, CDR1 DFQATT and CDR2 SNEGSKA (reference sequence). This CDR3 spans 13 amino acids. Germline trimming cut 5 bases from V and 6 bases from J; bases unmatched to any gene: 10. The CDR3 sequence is CSAPKAGISEQYF. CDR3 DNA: TGCAGTGCTCCGAAAGCGGGAATATCCGAGCAGTACTTC.

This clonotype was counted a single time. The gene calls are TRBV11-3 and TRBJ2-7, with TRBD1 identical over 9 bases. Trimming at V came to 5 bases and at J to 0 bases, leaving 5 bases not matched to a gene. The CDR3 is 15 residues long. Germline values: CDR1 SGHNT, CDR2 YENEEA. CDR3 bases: TGTGCCAGCAGCGGGGACAGGGTAAGCTCCTACGAGCAGTACTTC. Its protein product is CASSGDRVSSYEQYF.

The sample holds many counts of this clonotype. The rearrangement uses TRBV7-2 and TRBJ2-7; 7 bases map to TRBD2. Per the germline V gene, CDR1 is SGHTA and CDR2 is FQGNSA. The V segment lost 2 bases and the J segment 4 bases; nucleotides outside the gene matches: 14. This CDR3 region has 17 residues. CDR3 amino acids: CASSLRETSHRTYEQYF. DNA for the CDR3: TGTGCCAGCAGCTTACGGGAGACTAGCCATCGAACTTACGAGCAGTACTTC.

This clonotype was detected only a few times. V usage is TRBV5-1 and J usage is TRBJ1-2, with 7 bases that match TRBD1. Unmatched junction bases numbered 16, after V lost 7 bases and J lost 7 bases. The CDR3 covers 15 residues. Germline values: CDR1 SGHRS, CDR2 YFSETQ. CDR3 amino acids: CASALTGNRGAGYTF. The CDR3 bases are TGCGCCAGCGCCTTAACCGGCAACAGGGGTGCTGGCTACACCTTC.

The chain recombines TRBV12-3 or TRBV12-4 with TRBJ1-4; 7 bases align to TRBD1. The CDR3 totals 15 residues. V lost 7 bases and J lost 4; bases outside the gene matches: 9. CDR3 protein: CASTWGDRHNEKLFF. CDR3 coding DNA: TGTGCCAGCACGTGGGGGGACAGACATAATGAAAAACTGTTTTTT.

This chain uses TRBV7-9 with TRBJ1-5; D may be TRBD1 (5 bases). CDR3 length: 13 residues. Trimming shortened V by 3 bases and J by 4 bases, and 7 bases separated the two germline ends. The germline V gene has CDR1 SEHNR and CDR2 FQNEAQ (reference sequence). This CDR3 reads CASSFEGNQPQHF. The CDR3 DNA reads TGTGCCAGCAGCTTCGAGGGGAATCAGCCCCAGCATTTT.

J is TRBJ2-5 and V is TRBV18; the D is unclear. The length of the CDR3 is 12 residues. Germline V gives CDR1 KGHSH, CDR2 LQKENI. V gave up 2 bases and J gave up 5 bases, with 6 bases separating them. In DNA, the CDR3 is TGTGCCAGCTCACCAACCGAGGAGACCCAGTACTTC. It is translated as CASSPTEETQYF.

CDR3: CSARLMLTGDSYNEQFF. The DNA for the CDR3 is TGCAGTGCTAGGTTAATGCTTACTGGGGACTCCTACAATGAGCAGTTCTTC. The rearrangement joins TRBV20-1 to TRBJ2-1, with D uncertain. V gave up 3 bases and J gave up 0 bases, with 18 bases separating them. Per the germline V gene, CDR1 is DFQATT and CDR2 is SNEGSKA (reference sequence). This CDR3 region has 17 residues.

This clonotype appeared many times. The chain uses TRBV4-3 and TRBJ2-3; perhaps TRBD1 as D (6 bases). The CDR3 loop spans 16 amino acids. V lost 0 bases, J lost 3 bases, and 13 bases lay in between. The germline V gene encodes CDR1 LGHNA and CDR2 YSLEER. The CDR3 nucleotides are TGCGCCAGCAGCCAAGAGGGGGCAGGGTGGACAGATACGCAGTATTTT. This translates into CASSQEGAGWTDTQYF.

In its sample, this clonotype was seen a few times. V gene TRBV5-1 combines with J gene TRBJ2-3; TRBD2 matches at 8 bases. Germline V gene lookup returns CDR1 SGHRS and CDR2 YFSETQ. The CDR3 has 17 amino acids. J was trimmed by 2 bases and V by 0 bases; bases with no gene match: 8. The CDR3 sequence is CASSLAPTSVNTDTQYF. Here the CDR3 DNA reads TGCGCCAGCAGCTTGGCTCCGACTAGCGTGAACACAGATACGCAGTATTTT. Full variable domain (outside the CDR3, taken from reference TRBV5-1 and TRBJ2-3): KAGVTQTPRYLIKTRGQQVTLSCSPISGHRSVSWYQQTPGQGLQFLFEYFSETQRNKGNFPGRFSGRQFSNSRSEMNVSTLELGDSALYLCASSLAPTSVNTDTQYFGPGTRLTVL.

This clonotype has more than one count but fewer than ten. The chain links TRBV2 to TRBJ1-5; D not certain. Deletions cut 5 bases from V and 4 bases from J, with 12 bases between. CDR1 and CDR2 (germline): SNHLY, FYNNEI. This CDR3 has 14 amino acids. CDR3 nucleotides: TGTGCCAGCAGTCCGGACTCTAAGAATCAGCCCCAGCATTTT. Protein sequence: CASSPDSKNQPQHF.

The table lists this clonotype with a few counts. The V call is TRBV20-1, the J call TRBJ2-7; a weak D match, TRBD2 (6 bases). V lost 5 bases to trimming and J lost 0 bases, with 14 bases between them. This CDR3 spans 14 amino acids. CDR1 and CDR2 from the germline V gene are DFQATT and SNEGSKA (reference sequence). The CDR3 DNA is TGCAGTGCTGGCGGAGGGGCAATCTCCTACGAGCAGTACTTC. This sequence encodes CSAGGGAISYEQYF.

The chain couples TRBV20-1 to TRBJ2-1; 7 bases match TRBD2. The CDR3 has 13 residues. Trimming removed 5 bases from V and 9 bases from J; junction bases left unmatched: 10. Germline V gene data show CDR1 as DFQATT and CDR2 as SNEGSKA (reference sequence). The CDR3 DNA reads TGCAGTGCTCAACCCGGACTAGTTTCTGAGCAGTTCTTC. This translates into CSAQPGLVSEQFF.

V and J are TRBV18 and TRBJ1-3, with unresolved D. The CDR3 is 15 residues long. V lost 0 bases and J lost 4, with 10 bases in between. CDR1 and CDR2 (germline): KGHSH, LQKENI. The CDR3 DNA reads TGTGCCAGCTCACCACCGTCTGAGCCAGGAAACACCATATATTTT. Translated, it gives CASSPPSEPGNTIYF.